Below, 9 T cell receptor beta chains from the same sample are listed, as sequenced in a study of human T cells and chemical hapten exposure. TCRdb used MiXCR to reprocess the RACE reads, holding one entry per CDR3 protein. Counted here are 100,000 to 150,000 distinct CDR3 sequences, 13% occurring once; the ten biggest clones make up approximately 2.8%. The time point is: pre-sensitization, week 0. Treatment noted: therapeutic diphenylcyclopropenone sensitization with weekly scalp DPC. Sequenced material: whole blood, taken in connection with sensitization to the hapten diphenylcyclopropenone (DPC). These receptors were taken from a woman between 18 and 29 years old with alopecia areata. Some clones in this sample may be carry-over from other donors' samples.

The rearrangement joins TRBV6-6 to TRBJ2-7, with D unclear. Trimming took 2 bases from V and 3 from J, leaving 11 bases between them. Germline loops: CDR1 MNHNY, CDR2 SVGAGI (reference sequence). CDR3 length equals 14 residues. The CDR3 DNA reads TGTGCCAGCAGTTACCTGGCAGGTCTCTACGAGCAGTACTTC. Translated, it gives CASSYLAGLYEQYF.

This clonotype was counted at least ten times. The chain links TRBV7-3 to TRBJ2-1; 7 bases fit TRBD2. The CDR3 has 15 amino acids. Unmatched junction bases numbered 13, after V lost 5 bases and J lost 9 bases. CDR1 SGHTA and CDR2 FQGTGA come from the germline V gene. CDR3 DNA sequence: TGTGCCAGCAGCCCTCTCCCTAGCGGTCGCGGTGAGCAGTTCTTC. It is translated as CASSPLPSGRGEQFF.

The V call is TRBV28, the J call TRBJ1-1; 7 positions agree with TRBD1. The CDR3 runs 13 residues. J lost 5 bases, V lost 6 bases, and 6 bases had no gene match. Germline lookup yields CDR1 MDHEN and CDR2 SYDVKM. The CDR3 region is CASRKQGRTEAFF. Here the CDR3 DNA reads TGTGCCAGCAGGAAACAGGGGAGAACTGAAGCTTTCTTT.

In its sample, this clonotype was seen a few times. The CDR3: CASSPPDRAYEQYF. The CDR3 bases are TGTGCCAGCTCACCACCGGACAGAGCCTACGAGCAGTACTTC. This chain links TRBV18 with TRBJ2-7, with D possibly TRBD1 on 6 matching bases. This CDR3 has 14 amino acids. V was pared by 0 bases and J by 2 bases, with 8 bases between. In germline, CDR1 is KGHSH, CDR2 LQKENI.

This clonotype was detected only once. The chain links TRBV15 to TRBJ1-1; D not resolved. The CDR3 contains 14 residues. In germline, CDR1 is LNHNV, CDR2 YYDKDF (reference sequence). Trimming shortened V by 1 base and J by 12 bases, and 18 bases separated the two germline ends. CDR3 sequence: CATSRVEMYGVTFF. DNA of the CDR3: TGTGCCACCAGCAGAGTGGAGATGTATGGGGTAACTTTCTTT.

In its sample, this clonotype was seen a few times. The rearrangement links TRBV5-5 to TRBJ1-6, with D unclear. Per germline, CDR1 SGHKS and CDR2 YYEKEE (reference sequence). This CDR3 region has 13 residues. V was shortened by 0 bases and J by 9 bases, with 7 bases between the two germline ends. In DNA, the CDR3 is TGTGCCAGCAGCTTGGGACTTAGTTCACCCCTCCACTTT. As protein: CASSLGLSSPLHF.

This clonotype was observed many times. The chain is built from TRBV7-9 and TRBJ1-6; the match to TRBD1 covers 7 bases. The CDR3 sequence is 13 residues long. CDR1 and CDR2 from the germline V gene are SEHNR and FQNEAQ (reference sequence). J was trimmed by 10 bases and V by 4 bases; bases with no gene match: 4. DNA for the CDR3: TGTGCCAGCAGCTCACAGGGGTTGTCACCCCTCCACTTT. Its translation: CASSSQGLSPLHF.

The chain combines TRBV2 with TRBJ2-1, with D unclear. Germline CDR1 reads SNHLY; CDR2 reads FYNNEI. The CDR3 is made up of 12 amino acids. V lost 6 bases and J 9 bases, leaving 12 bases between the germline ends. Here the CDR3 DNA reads TGTGCCAGCAGAGAAAGGCTGGTTGAGCAGTTCTTC. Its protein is CASRERLVEQFF.

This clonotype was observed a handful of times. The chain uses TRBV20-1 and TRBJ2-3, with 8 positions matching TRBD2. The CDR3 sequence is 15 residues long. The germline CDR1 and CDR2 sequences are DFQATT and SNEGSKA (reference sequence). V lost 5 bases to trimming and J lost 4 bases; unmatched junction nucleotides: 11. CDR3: CSAVPGGALADTQYF. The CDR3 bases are TGCAGTGCTGTCCCCGGGGGGGCCTTAGCAGATACGCAGTATTTT.